Here is one TCR beta chain with its context. Antigen specificity is unknown. CDR3 size: 15 residues. In germline, CDR1 is SGHNT, CDR2 YYREEE (reference sequence). Trimming shortened V by 1 base and J by 2 bases, and 11 bases separated the two germline ends. Assay: immunoSEQ multiplex PCR; the TCRdb copy retains only in-frame clones and omits some. The repertoire includes some 2.1 million clones, approximately 95% of them detected once, and roughly 1% sits in the top ten. This entry is derived from a study of shared clonotypes between healthy human individuals. Study-wide background: A donor's plate count was three for CD4 naive and three for CD4 memory; CD8 naive had two and CD8 memory one.

Cells designated naive CD8 were CD45RO-negative and were positively selected for CCR7, with terminally differentiated effector memory CD45RA+ cells excluded. The study, taken as a whole, reports: Non-shared clonotypes displayed generation probabilities falling below those of clonotypes present in all four donors. With a handful of donors compared, approximately 5% of naive CD4 clonotypes were shared.

The chain joins TRBV5-4 to TRBJ2-3; D may be TRBD2 (5 bases). This TCR was recovered from a man in his late teens or twenties in good health. Sequencing used naive CD8+ T cells sorted from blood. In nucleotides, the CDR3 is TGTGCCAGCAGCTTGAGCGGAGGAAACACAGATACGCAGTATTTT. Its protein product is CASSLSGGNTDTQYF.